Below are 21 T cell receptor beta chains sequenced from a single sample in a study of graft-versus-host responses after intestinal transplantation. Using immunoSEQ multiplex PCR, the repertoire was profiled, and TCRdb retains in-frame clones only, with some absent. This sample yields around 5,100 clones, of which about 25% are seen a single time; around 25% belongs to the top ten. The plating included approximately 200,000 irradiated, violet-dye-labeled stimulator cells together with approximately 200,000 CFSE-labeled responder cells. Specimen: alloreactive CD8+ T cells from a mixed lymphocyte reaction culture, collected before transplantation. The subset: CFSE-low proliferating T cells sorted from approximately six-day pre-transplant mixed lymphocyte reaction (GvH or HvG direction). These receptors were taken from a human patient who was an organ donor for intestinal transplantation.

This clone has just a few counts. This chain joins TRBV6-6 and TRBJ2-7, with TRBD1 matching over 7 bases. The length of the CDR3 is 14 residues. Germline CDR1 MNHNY, CDR2 SVGAGI (reference sequence). The ends lost 2 bases at V and 2 bases at J; junction bases unmatched: 3. CDR3 sequence (DNA): TGTGCCAGCAGTTACACCGGGACAGCCTACGAGCAGTACGTC. It translates to CASSYTGTAYEQYV.

This clone is judged large. CDR3 sequence: CASSARTGHYGYTF. DNA for the CDR3: TGTGCCAGCAGCGCACGGACAGGGCACTATGGCTACACCTTC. The chain couples TRBV7-2 to TRBJ1-2; 8 positions match TRBD1. V gave up 5 bases and J gave up 3 bases; unmatched junction bases: 5. Germline loops: CDR1 SGHTA, CDR2 FQGNSA. The CDR3 sequence is 14 residues long.

The chain employs TRBV6-6 and TRBJ1-3; D is unclear. The CDR3 length is 15 residues. Germline V CDR1 and CDR2: MNHNY, SVGAGI (reference sequence). V was pared by 6 bases and J by 1 base, with 13 bases between. The CDR3 coding sequence is TGTGCCAGCAGGGAGTACCCTACTTCTGGAAACACCATATATTTT. Translating it yields CASREYPTSGNTIYF.

This clone is medium-sized by share. This sequence joins TRBV15 and TRBJ2-3, with a possible D match to TRBD2 (6 bases). The length of the CDR3 is 16 residues. CDR1 is LNHNV and CDR2 is YYDKDF in the germline V gene (reference sequence). Between the trimmed V and J ends, which lost 4 bases and 1 base, there was a span of 15 bases. CDR3 in DNA: TGTGCCACCAGCAAAGCTGGAGCGGGTGGCACAGATACGCAGTATTTT. Its protein product is CATSKAGAGGTDTQYF.

This chain connects TRBV6-5 to TRBJ2-7; 8 bases map to TRBD2. The CDR3 spans 13 residues. CDR1 is MNHEY, CDR2 SVGAGI, per germline. Unmatched junction bases numbered 8, after V lost 7 bases and J lost 6 bases. The CDR3 loop reads CASNKPGTSEQYF. DNA for the CDR3: TGTGCCAGCAATAAACCCGGGACTAGCGAGCAGTACTTC.

This clone was counted once. V gene TRBV19 combines with J gene TRBJ2-1, with a weak D call TRBD1 (6 bases). The CDR3 spans 15 residues. Germline V gene sequence: CDR1 LNHDA, CDR2 SQIVND (reference sequence). Trimming removed 1 base from V and 2 bases from J, with 9 bases in between. The CDR3 region has the DNA TGTGCCAGTAGTATAGTGGGGGCCCCCTACAATGAGCAGTTCTTC. It specifies CASSIVGAPYNEQFF.

For the CDR3, the DNA is TGTGCCAGCAGCTTAACTTTTTCCTATGGCTACACCTTC. Translating it yields CASSLTFSYGYTF. The chain is built from TRBV7-6 and TRBJ1-2, with D hard to call. Germline CDR1 is SGHVS and CDR2 is FNYEAQ. The CDR3 has 13 amino acids. V was trimmed by 2 bases and J by 4 bases, leaving 8 bases between them.

This chain connects TRBV10-2 to TRBJ2-3, with D uncertain. CDR3 size: 12 residues. The germline CDR1 and CDR2 sequences are WSHSY and SAAADI. Trimming stripped 4 bases from V and 3 bases from J, with 5 bases between. The CDR3 DNA sequence: TGCGCCAGCAGTGCCCCGACAGATACGCAGTATTTT. Residues: CASSAPTDTQYF.

This clone showed up just a few times. The genes are TRBV25-1 and TRBJ1-6; 7 bases line up with TRBD1. V gave up 8 bases and J gave up 5 bases; unmatched junction bases: 12. This CDR3 has 16 amino acids. The germline V gene encodes CDR1 MGHDK and CDR2 SYGVNS. The DNA for the CDR3 is TGTGCCAGCGCTATAGGTCGTGACAGGGATAATTCACCCCTCCACTTT. It specifies CASAIGRDRDNSPLHF.

This clone is termed medium-sized (0.01 to 0.1%). The chain combines TRBV21-1 with TRBJ1-3; TRBD1 is the table's D call, not checked against the DNA. TRBV21-1 is described as a pseudogene. This CDR3 is built from 18 residues. This chain's CDR3 is CASSKDLGTGGIRNTIYF. The CDR3 bases are TGTGCCAGCAGCAAAGATTTGGGGACAGGGGGCATTCGAAACACCATATATTTT.

The CDR3 region is CASSSGVHTQYF. The CDR3 DNA sequence: TGCGCCAGCAGCTCAGGGGTTCATACGCAGTATTTT. The chain employs TRBV10-1 and TRBJ2-3, with a weak D call TRBD1 (6 bases). CDR3 length equals 12 residues. From germline, CDR1 is WNHNN and CDR2 SYGVQD (reference sequence). Deletions cut 6 bases from V and 7 bases from J, with 11 bases between.

This clone was observed a few times. The chain uses TRBV4-3 and TRBJ1-2; D gene unclear. This CDR3 comprises 15 residues. Trimming took 0 bases from V and 4 from J, leaving 12 bases between them. CDR1 LGHNA and CDR2 YSLEER come from the germline V gene. The CDR3 sequence: CASSQDFGVGYGYTF. The CDR3 DNA follows: TGCGCCAGCAGCCAAGATTTCGGGGTGGGCTATGGCTACACCTTC.

This clone was seen more than once but under ten times. The CDR3 coding sequence is TGTGCCAGCGGGGGGGCGTATAGCAATCAGCCCCAGCATTTT. Amino acid sequence: CASGGAYSNQPQHF. J is TRBJ1-5 and V is TRBV6-1, with D perhaps TRBD1 (6 bases). Germline CDR1 and CDR2: MNHNS and SASEGT. CDR3 length: 14 amino acids. Trimming pared 8 bases from V and 0 bases from J, leaving 11 bases between.

The chain links TRBV6-1 to TRBJ1-2; D perhaps matches TRBD1 (6 bases). The length of the CDR3 is 15 residues. From germline, CDR1 is MNHNS and CDR2 SASEGT. Trimming pared 1 base from V and 0 bases from J, leaving 9 bases between. As DNA, the CDR3 is TGTGCCAGCAGTGAAGAGCAGGGGTCTAACTATGGCTACACCTTC. Amino acid sequence: CASSEEQGSNYGYTF.

The V call is TRBV29-1, the J call TRBJ2-2, with D possibly TRBD1 on 6 matching bases. The CDR3 loop spans 12 amino acids. The V end was cut by 6 bases, the J end by 7 bases, with 12 bases between. The germline gives CDR1 SQVTM, CDR2 ANQGSEA. Here the CDR3 DNA reads TGCAGCGTATTACAGGGAAGCGGGGAGCTGTTTTTT. This gives the protein CSVLQGSGELFF.

This clone was counted a single time. The rearrangement links TRBV7-2 to TRBJ2-5; no reliable D call. With 0 bases removed from V and 2 bases from J, the gap between germline ends came to 10 bases. Germline CDR1 SGHTA, CDR2 FQGNSA. There are 15 residues in the CDR3. CDR3 nucleotide sequence: TGTGCCAGCAGCTTAGCGCCTAGGAGACAAGAGACCCAGTACTTC. Translating gives CASSLAPRRQETQYF. Complete variable domain (other parts from reference TRBV7-2 and TRBJ2-5): GAGVSQSPSNKVTEKGKDVELRCDPISGHTALYWYRQSLGQGLEFLIYFQGNSAPDKSGLPSDRFSAERTGGSVSTLTIQRTQQEDSAVYLCASSLAPRRQETQYFGPGTRLLVL.

This clone is labeled as medium-sized (0.01 to 0.1%). This chain connects TRBV19 to TRBJ1-2; TRBD1 aligns across 9 bases. Germline CDR1 and CDR2: LNHDA and SQIVND (reference sequence). The CDR3 sequence is 16 residues long. V dropped 3 bases and J dropped 4; count of bases not matched to a gene: 9. CDR3 nucleotide sequence: TGTGCCAGTAGTATCCCGGGACAGGGTATCAGCTATGGCTACACCTTC. Translated: CASSIPGQGISYGYTF.

This clone was found a few times. J is TRBJ2-3 and V is TRBV4-1; D not resolved. Germline values: CDR1 MGHRA, CDR2 YSYEKL. CDR3 length: 18 amino acids. Trimming removed 3 bases at V and 0 bases at J, with 19 bases between. The CDR3 region is CASSQVPPLTESTDTQYF. In DNA, the CDR3 is TGCGCCAGCAGCCAGGTTCCACCCCTGACGGAGAGCACAGATACGCAGTATTTT.

Sample share makes this clone large. The chain couples TRBV7-6 to TRBJ2-7; TRBD2 aligns across 12 bases. CDR1 SGHVS and CDR2 FNYEAQ come from the germline V gene. V lost 2 bases and J lost 7; bases outside the gene matches: 3. This CDR3 has 14 amino acids. The CDR3 is CASSLMTSGGEQYV. The CDR3 bases are TGTGCCAGCAGCTTAATGACTAGCGGGGGAGAGCAGTACGTC.

The gene calls are TRBV9 and TRBJ2-1, with TRBD2 matching over 7 bases. This CDR3 has 16 amino acids. Trimming took 0 bases from V and 4 from J; bases not matched to a gene: 7. CDR1 is SGDLS, CDR2 YYNGEE, per germline. The CDR3 sequence is CASSVATSGDYNEQFF. CDR3 DNA sequence: TGTGCCAGCAGCGTAGCTACCAGCGGGGATTACAATGAGCAGTTCTTC.

About this clone: A read error may produce the germline difference seen at one junction end. This rearrangement joins TRBV7-9 to TRBJ1-1; 10 bases line up with TRBD1. The CDR3 covers 15 residues. The germline V gene has CDR1 SEHNR and CDR2 FQNEAQ (reference sequence). The CDR3 spells CASSQDRGLNTEAFF. The CDR3 coding sequence is TGCGCCAGCAGCCAAGACAGGGGGCTTAACACTGAAGCTTTCTTT.